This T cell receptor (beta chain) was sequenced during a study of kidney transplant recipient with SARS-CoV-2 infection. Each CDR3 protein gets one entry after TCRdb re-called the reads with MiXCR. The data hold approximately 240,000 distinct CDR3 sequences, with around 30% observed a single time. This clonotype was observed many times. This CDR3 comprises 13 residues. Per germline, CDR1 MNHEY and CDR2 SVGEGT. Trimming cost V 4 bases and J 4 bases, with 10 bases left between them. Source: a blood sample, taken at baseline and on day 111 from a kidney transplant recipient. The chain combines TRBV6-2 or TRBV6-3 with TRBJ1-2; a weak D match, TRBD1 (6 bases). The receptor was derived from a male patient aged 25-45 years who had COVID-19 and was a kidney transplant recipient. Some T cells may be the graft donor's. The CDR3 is CASSSWDTYGYTF. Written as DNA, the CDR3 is TGTGCCAGCAGTTCCTGGGACACCTATGGCTACACCTTC.